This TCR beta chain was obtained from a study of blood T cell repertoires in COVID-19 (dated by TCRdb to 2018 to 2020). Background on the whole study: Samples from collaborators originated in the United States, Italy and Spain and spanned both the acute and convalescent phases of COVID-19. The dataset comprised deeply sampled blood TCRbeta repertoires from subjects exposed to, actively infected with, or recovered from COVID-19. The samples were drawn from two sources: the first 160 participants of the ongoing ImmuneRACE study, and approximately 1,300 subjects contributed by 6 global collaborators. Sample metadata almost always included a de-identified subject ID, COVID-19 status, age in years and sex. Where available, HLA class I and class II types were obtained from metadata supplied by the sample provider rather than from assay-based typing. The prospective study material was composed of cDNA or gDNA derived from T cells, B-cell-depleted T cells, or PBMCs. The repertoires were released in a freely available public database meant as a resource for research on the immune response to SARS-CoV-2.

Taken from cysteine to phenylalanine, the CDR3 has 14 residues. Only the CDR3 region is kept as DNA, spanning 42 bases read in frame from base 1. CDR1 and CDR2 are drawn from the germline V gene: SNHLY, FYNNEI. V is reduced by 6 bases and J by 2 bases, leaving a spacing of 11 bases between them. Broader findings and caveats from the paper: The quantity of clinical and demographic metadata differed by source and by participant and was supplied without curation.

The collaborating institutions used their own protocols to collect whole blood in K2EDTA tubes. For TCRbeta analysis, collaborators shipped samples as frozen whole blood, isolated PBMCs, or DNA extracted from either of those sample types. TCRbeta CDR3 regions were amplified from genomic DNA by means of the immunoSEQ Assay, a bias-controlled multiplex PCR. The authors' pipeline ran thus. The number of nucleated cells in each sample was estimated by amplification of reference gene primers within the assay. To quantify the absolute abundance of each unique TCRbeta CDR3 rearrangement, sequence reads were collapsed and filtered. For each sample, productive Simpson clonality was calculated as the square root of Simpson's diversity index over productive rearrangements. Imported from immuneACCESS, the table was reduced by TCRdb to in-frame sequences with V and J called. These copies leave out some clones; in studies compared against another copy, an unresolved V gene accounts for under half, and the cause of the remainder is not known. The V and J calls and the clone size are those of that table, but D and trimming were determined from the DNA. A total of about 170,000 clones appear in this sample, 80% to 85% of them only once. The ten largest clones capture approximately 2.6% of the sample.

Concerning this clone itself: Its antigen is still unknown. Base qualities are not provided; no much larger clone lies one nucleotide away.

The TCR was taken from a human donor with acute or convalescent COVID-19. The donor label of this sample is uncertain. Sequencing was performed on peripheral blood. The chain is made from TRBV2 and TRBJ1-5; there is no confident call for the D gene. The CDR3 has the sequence CASRLEAGNQPQHF. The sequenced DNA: TGTGCCAGCAGGTTGGAAGCGGGCAATCAGCCCCAGCATTTT. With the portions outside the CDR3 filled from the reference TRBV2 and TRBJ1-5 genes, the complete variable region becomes EPEVTQTPSHQVTQMGQEVILRCVPISNHLYFYWYRQILGQKVEFLVSFYNNEISEKSEIFDDQFSVERPDGSNFTLKIRSTKLEDSAMYFCASRLEAGNQPQHFGDGTRLSIL.